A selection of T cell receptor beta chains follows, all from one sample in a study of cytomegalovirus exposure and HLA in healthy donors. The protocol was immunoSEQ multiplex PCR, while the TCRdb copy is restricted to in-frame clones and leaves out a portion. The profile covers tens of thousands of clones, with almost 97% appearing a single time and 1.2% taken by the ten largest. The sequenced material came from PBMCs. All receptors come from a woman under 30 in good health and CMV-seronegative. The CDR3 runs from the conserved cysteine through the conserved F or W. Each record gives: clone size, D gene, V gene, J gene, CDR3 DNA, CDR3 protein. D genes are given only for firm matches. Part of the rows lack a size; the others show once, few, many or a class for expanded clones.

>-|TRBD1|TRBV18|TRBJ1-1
TGTGCCAGCTCACCCCGAACAGGGGGGAACACTGAAGCTTTCTTT
CASSPRTGGNTEAFF
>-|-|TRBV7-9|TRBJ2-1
TGTGCCAGCAGCTCCCCTCTCCTAGACAGGATCGATGAGCAGTTCTTC
CASSSPLLDRIDEQFF
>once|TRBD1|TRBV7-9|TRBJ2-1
TGTGCCAGCAGCACGACAGGGGGCCCCTACAATGAGCAGTTCTTC
CASSTTGGPYNEQFF
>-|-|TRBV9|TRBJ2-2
TGTGCCAGCAGCGTAGTGCCGGCAGGGCAGAACACCGGGGAGCTGTTTTTT
CASSVVPAGQNTGELFF
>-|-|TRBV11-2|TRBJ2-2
TGTGCCAGCAGCCGGGCCGGGGGTGGGACCGGGGAGCTGTTTTTT
CASSRAGGGTGELFF
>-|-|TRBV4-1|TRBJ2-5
TGCGCCAGCAGCCAAGCAAACTGGGAGACCCAGTACTTC
CASSQANWETQYF
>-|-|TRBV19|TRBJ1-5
TGTGCCAGTAGTCGGGACACTTATAGCAATCAGCCCCAGCATTTT
CASSRDTYSNQPQHF
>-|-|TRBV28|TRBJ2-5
TGTGCCAGCAGTTACTCCCGGGGGAGGGAGACCCAGTACTTC
CASSYSRGRETQYF
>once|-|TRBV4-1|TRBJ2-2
TGCGCCAGCAGCCAAGACCCCGGCAGGGGTGAGGCCGGGGAGCTGTTTTTT
CASSQDPGRGEAGELFF
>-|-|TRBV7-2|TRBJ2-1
TGTGCCAGCAGCCCCCTGCGGAGCTCCTACAATGAGCAGTTCTTC
CASSPLRSSYNEQFF
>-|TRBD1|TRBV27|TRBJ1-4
TGTGCCAGCAGTCCCTACAGGGGGGGTGAAAAACTGTTTTTT
CASSPYRGGEKLFF
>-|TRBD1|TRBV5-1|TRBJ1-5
TGCGCCAGCAGCCCTGGGGGTCAGGGGGTAAGTCAGCCCCAGCATTTT
CASSPGGQGVSQPQHF
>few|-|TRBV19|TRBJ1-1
TGTGCCAGTAGGGCCCAGCGCGGCACTGAAGCTTTCTTT
CASRAQRGTEAFF
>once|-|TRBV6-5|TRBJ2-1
TGTGCCAGCAGTTATCTCGGAGAGGGTGAGCAGTTCTTC
CASSYLGEGEQFF
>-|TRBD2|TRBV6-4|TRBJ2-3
TGTGCCAGCAGTGTTGTAGCGGGGGGCACAGATACGCAGTATTTT
CASSVVAGGTDTQYF
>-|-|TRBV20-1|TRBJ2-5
TGCCGGCCAGGGCAGGCAGAGACCCAGTACTTC
CRPGQAETQYF
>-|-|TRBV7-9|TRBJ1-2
TGTGCCAGCAGCTTAGCGGCCCCGTATGGCTACACCTTC
CASSLAAPYGYTF
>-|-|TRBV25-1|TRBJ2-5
TGTGCCAGCAGTTCCCCGGGAGCTTTCCAAGAGACCCAGTACTTC
CASSSPGAFQETQYF
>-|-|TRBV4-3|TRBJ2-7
TGCGCCAGCAGCCAAGATGAGGGCCGCGCCTACGAGCAGTACTTC
CASSQDEGRAYEQYF
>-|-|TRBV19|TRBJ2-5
TGTGCCAGTAGTATTGCCAGGGATGGAGAGACCCAGTACTTC
CASSIARDGETQYF
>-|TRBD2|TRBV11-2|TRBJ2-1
TGTGCCAGCAGCTTAGGACTAGCGGGAGGCGATGAGCAGTTCTTC
CASSLGLAGGDEQFF
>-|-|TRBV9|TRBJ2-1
TGTGCCAGCAGCGTCCTGCCACGAAAAAGGAGCTCCTACAATGAGCAGTTCTTC
CASSVLPRKRSSYNEQFF
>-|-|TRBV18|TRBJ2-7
TGTGCCAGCTCACCAGTCCGGAGCTCCTACGAGCAGTACTTC
CASSPVRSSYEQYF
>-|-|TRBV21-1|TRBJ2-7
TGTGCCAGCAGGCGACAGGGGGCATGGGAGCAGTACTTC
CASRRQGAWEQYF
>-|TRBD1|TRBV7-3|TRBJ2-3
TGTGCCAGCAGCCCAGGGACAGCAACAGATACGCAGTATTTT
CASSPGTATDTQYF
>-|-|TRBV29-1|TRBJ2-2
-
CSVQTQGPGSCFF
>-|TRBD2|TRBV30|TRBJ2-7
TGTGCCGCGACAAGACTAGCGGGAGTTGAGCAGTACTTC
CAATRLAGVEQYF
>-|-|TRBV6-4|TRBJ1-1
TGTGCCAGCAGTGAAAGGGGGGGAGTAGCTTTCTTT
CASSERGGVAFF